Listed below are T cell receptor beta chains from one sample, sequenced in a study of cytomegalovirus exposure and HLA in healthy donors. The method was immunoSEQ multiplex PCR; TCRdb's version includes in-frame clones alone and lacks a portion of them. The sample comprises around 170,000 clones, more than 70% of which are singletons, and approximately 1.4% rests with the top ten. The sequencing sample was made of PBMCs. The receptors were sampled from a girl aged 5 to 17 in good health and CMV-seronegative. Both conserved end residues are part of each CDR3. D genes are given only for firm matches. Size is stated for part of the rows, as once, few or many counts, or as a class when the clone is expanded.

V gene,clone size,J gene,D gene,CDR3 DNA,CDR3 protein
TRBV11-3,once,TRBJ1-4,.,TGTGCCAGAGGGTCGAACAGGCCAACTAATGAAAAACTGTTTTTT,CARGSNRPTNEKLFF
TRBV29-1,.,TRBJ2-7,.,TGCAGCGGCCGGGACTCCTACGAGCAGTACTTC,CSGRDSYEQYF
TRBV9,.,TRBJ2-1,.,TGTGCCAGCACCCCCACTGGGAGCTACAATGAGCAGTTCTTC,CASTPTGSYNEQFF
TRBV27,.,TRBJ1-2,.,TGTGCCAGCAGTTTATCATCCGGTGGCGGGCTCGGTGGCTACACCTTC,CASSLSSGGGLGGYTF
TRBV4-1,.,TRBJ1-1,.,TGCGCCAGCAGCCAGGGTTTGGCCAGGGGATACACTGAAGCTTTCTTT,CASSQGLARGYTEAFF
TRBV10-1,.,TRBJ2-1,.,TGCGCCAGCAGTGGGCCCCAGGGGTCCGGGCGCGGTAATGAGCAGTTCTTC,CASSGPQGSGRGNEQFF
TRBV5-1,.,TRBJ1-1,.,TGCGCCAGCAGCGTACAGGGTCTGAACACTGAAGCTTTCTTT,CASSVQGLNTEAFF
TRBV6-1,.,TRBJ1-1,TRBD1,TGTGCCTGCGACAGGGGTTTGAACACTGAAGCTTTCTTT,CACDRGLNTEAFF
TRBV27,.,TRBJ1-1,.,TGTGCCAGCAGACCCGGACAGCTGAACACTGAAGCTTTCTTT,CASRPGQLNTEAFF
TRBV11-2,few,TRBJ2-7,TRBD2,TGTGCCAGCAGCTCAGGGATGCGGGGGTTCCACGAGCAGTACTTC,CASSSGMRGFHEQYF
TRBV5-4,.,TRBJ1-2,.,TGTGCCAGCAGCCGTACGGAGGGGTACTATGGCTACACCTTC,CASSRTEGYYGYTF
TRBV6-1,.,TRBJ1-4,TRBD1,TGTGCCAGCAGCCCGGGACAGGCGGCTAATGAAAAACTGTTTTTT,CASSPGQAANEKLFF
TRBV7-9,few,TRBJ2-2,TRBD1,TGTGCCAGCAGCCCTTTCCTGCAGGGGGAGAACACCGGGGAGCTGTTTTTT,CASSPFLQGENTGELFF
TRBV27,.,TRBJ1-2,.,TGTGCCAGCGGTTACAGGAACTATGGCTACACCTTC,CASGYRNYGYTF
TRBV11-2,few,TRBJ1-5,.,TGTGCCAGCAGCTTTGGAGTGGATCAGCCCCAGCATTTT,CASSFGVDQPQHF
TRBV11-2,once,TRBJ2-7,TRBD2,TGTGCCAGCAGCTCTCCCACTAGCGGGGACAGCTCCTACGAGCAGTACTTC,CASSSPTSGDSSYEQYF
TRBV9,.,TRBJ1-1,.,TGTGCCAGCAGCGCACAGGGCATGAACACTGAAGCTTTCTTT,CASSAQGMNTEAFF
TRBV10-3,.,TRBJ1-2,TRBD1,TGTGCCACCAACCGGGACAGGGGCGAAGTAGTCTTTGGCTACACCTTC,CATNRDRGEVVFGYTF
TRBV28,.,TRBJ2-7,TRBD1,TGTGCCAGCAGTTTGGGGACAGGGGGCTCCTACGAGCAGTACTTC,CASSLGTGGSYEQYF
TRBV5-6,few,TRBJ1-2,TRBD1,TGTGCCAGCCGGGTAGAGGGGGCGCGCGGCTACACCTTC,CASRVEGARGYTF
TRBV4-1,.,TRBJ1-1,.,TGCGCCAGCAGCCAAGGGGGGCAGGAACTTGTCTTT,CASSQGGQELVF
TRBV2,.,TRBJ1-1,.,TGTGCCAGCAGTGGGTCATCCCGGGAGGCTGAAGCTTTCTTT,CASSGSSREAEAFF
TRBV6-5,few,TRBJ1-2,TRBD1,TGTGCCAGCACTTACAGGGGAAGCTATGGCTACACCTTC,CASTYRGSYGYTF
TRBV4-1,.,TRBJ1-2,.,TGCGCCAGCAGCCCGGGGATGGGGGGTGCCTATGGCTACACCTTC,CASSPGMGGAYGYTF
TRBV9,.,TRBJ2-7,.,TGTGCCAGCAGCGTTGCCACAGGGTCCTACGAGCAGTACTTC,CASSVATGSYEQYF
TRBV4-2,few,TRBJ2-3,TRBD2,TGTGCCAGCAGCCAAGGGAGCGGGGGGGCCGTAGATACGCAGTATTTT,CASSQGSGGAVDTQYF